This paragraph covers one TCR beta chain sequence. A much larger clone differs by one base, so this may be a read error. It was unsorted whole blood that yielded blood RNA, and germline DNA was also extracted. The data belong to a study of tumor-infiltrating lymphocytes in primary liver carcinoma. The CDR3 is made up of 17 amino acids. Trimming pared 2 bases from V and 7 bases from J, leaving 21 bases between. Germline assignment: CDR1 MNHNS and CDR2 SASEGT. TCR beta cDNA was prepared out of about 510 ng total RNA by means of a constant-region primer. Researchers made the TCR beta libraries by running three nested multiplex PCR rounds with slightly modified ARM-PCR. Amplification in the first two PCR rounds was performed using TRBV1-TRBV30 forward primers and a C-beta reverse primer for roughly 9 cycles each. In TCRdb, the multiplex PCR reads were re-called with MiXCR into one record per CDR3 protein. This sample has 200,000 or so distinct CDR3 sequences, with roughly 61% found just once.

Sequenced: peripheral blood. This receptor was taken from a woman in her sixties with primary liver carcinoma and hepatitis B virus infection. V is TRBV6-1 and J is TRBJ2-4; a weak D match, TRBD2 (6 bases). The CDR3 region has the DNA TGTGCCAGCAGTGAAACGCTCGGGAATTGGGGGAGGAACATTCAGTACTTC. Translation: CASSETLGNWGRNIQYF.